The rows below give T cell receptor beta chains drawn from one sample of a study of T cells in Graves' hyperthyroidism and ophthalmopathy. MiXCR, applied by TCRdb to the multiplex PCR reads, yields one record per CDR3 protein. The sample consists of fewer than 400,000 distinct CDR3 sequences, roughly an eighth of them appearing once. The sample was blood. The receptors derive from a man in his fifties with Graves' ophthalmopathy. Both conserved end residues are part of each CDR3. D genes are given only for firm matches. Clone size appears in some rows only: once, few, many, or a class for an expanded clone.

d_gene	j_gene	v_gene	abundance	CDR3aa	CDR3nt
-	TRBJ1-2	TRBV28	many	CASTGTIYGYTF	TGTGCCAGCACCGGGACAATCTATGGCTACACCTTC
TRBD1	TRBJ2-1	TRBV11-2	many	CASSRRGTGLGEQFF	TGTGCCAGCAGCCGTCGTGGGACAGGGCTCGGAGAGCAGTTCTTC
-	TRBJ2-7	TRBV24-1	few	CATSGGISYEQYF	TGTGCCACCAGTGGGGGCATCTCCTACGAGCAGTACTTC
-	TRBJ2-7	TRBV19	-	CASSIRPSDEQYF	TGTGCCAGTAGTATACGTCCGAGCGACGAGCAGTACTTC
TRBD1	TRBJ2-7	TRBV2	many	CASSFDRGLEQYF	TGTGCCAGCAGTTTTGACAGGGGGCTAGAGCAGTACTTC
TRBD2	TRBJ2-1	TRBV12-3/TRBV12-4	few	CASRIPGLAYNEQFF	TGTGCCAGCAGGATCCCGGGACTAGCCTACAATGAGCAGTTCTTC
-	TRBJ2-3	TRBV4-1	-	CASSQEVESTDTQYF	TGCGCCAGCAGCCAAGAGGTAGAAAGCACAGATACGCAGTATTTT
-	TRBJ2-4	TRBV20-1	many	CSALGWGGENIQYF	TGCAGTGCTCTTGGATGGGGTGGGGAAAACATTCAGTACTTC
-	TRBJ1-2	TRBV5-1	-	CASSRHTGNYGYTF	TGCGCCAGCAGCCGGCACACGGGCAACTATGGCTACACCTTC
-	TRBJ2-2	TRBV6-1	many	CASKKTGNTGELFF	TGTGCCAGCAAGAAGACAGGGAACACCGGGGAGCTGTTTTTT
TRBD1	TRBJ1-4	TRBV6-1	-	CASSGGQDLRLFF	TGTGCCAGCAGTGGGGGACAGGATCTCCGACTGTTTTTT
TRBD1	TRBJ1-1	TRBV7-3	many	CASSLRVAGSYRSGGIVEAFF	TGTGCCAGCAGCTTAAGGGTCGCGGGGTCGTACCGCTCAGGGGGAATCGTTGAAGCTTTCTTT
TRBD2	TRBJ2-7	TRBV19	few	CASSSLTSVFYEQYF	TGTGCCAGTAGTTCACTGACTAGCGTCTTCTACGAGCAGTACTTC
-	TRBJ1-1	TRBV11-2	-	CASSFTGLTEAFF	TGTGCCAGCAGCTTTACAGGACTCACTGAAGCTTTCTTT
-	TRBJ2-2	TRBV29-1	-	CSVGERMGELFF	TGCAGCGTTGGGGAAAGAATGGGGGAGCTGTTTTTT
-	TRBJ2-6	TRBV19	few	CASSNTAGQYRSGANVLTF	TGTGCCAGTAGTAATACCGCGGGACAGTACCGATCTGGGGCCAACGTCCTGACTTTC
-	TRBJ2-5	TRBV27	-	CASSLRWGTLETQYF	TGTGCCAGCAGTTTACGATGGGGGACCCTGGAGACCCAGTACTTC
-	TRBJ2-1	TRBV18	-	CASSEGLGNEQFF	TGTGCCAGCTCAGAAGGGTTGGGTAATGAGCAGTTCTTC
TRBD1	TRBJ1-5	TRBV7-9	-	CASSLNSGTGQQPQHF	TGTGCCAGCAGCTTAAACAGCGGGACAGGGCAGCAGCCCCAGCATTTT
-	TRBJ1-6	TRBV6-5	few	CASSYDRGSSPLHF	TGTGCCAGCAGTTACGACAGAGGGAGTTCACCCCTCCACTTT
TRBD2	TRBJ2-2	TRBV10-3	few	CAIRGTSGATGELFF	TGTGCCATCAGGGGGACTAGCGGGGCCACCGGGGAGCTGTTTTTT
TRBD2	TRBJ2-7	TRBV27	-	CASSIGTSGSSDEQYF	TGTGCCAGCAGTATAGGGACTAGCGGGAGCTCCGACGAGCAGTACTTC
-	TRBJ2-5	TRBV5-1	few	CASSPLGTYTQETQYF	TGCGCCAGCAGCCCCCTCGGGACTTATACGCAAGAGACCCAGTACTTC
TRBD2	TRBJ2-3	TRBV7-9	many	CASNPGLWETDTQYF	TGTGCCAGCAACCCGGGACTATGGGAAACAGATACGCAGTATTTT
-	TRBJ1-2	TRBV7-9	many	CASTPTGPNYGYTF	TGTGCCAGCACCCCGACAGGACCTAACTATGGCTACACCTTC
TRBD2	TRBJ2-5	TRBV30	-	CAWSAPLAGGLGTQYF	TGTGCCTGGAGCGCTCCTCTAGCGGGAGGTTTGGGGACCCAGTACTTC
TRBD2	TRBJ2-7	TRBV3-1	-	CASSSRTSGSNYEQYF	TGTGCCAGCAGCTCTCGGACTAGCGGGAGTAACTACGAGCAGTACTTC
TRBD2	TRBJ2-1	TRBV19	few	CASSIEVPASGGGNEQFF	TGTGCCAGTAGTATAGAGGTCCCGGCTAGCGGGGGCGGGAATGAGCAGTTCTTC
TRBD1	TRBJ2-7	TRBV29-1	-	CSIRQGSAYEQYF	TGCAGCATCAGACAGGGGTCCGCCTACGAGCAGTACTTC
TRBD1	TRBJ2-7	TRBV7-2	many	CASSLAIGTASYEQYF	TGTGCCAGCAGCTTAGCGATTGGGACAGCTTCCTACGAGCAGTACTTC
-	TRBJ1-2	TRBV5-1	few	CASSRDPLYGYTF	TGCGCCAGCAGCCGGGATCCACTCTATGGCTACACCTTC
-	TRBJ2-7	TRBV6-2/TRBV6-3	-	CASSGHTAYEQYF	TGTGCCAGCAGTGGACACACCGCCTACGAGCAGTACTTC
-	TRBJ2-2	TRBV12-3/TRBV12-4	many	CASSFARTGELFF	TGTGCCAGCAGTTTCGCTCGGACCGGGGAGCTGTTTTTT
-	TRBJ2-5	TRBV5-8	many	CASSLTDVVETQYF	TGTGCCAGCAGCTTGACGGACGTCGTGGAGACCCAGTACTTC
-	TRBJ1-2	TRBV15	many	CATSRHSYGYTF	TGTGCCACCAGCAGACACAGCTATGGCTACACCTTC
-	TRBJ2-7	TRBV6-1	many	CASSLEGHPGTYEQYF	TGTGCCAGCAGTCTCGAGGGACACCCAGGCACCTACGAGCAGTACTTC
TRBD1	TRBJ2-1	TRBV4-1	few	CASSQATRQGAMFF	TGCGCCAGCAGCCAAGCGACCCGTCAGGGGGCGATGTTCTTC
-	TRBJ2-1	TRBV19	-	CASSMGLRGLSYNEQFF	TGTGCCAGTAGTATGGGGTTGCGCGGTCTCTCCTACAATGAGCAGTTCTTC
-	TRBJ1-2	TRBV28	-	CASSLEHHPGGYTF	TGTGCCAGCAGTTTAGAGCACCACCCCGGGGGCTACACCTTC
-	TRBJ2-4	TRBV19	few	CASSVEFSNIQYF	TGTGCCAGTAGTGTGGAATTTTCAAACATTCAGTACTTC
-	TRBJ2-5	TRBV7-9	many	CASRKGGMETQYF	TGTGCCAGCAGAAAGGGGGGGATGGAGACCCAGTACTTC
TRBD1	TRBJ1-1	TRBV28	few	CASSFRQGKAFF	TGTGCCAGCAGTTTTAGACAGGGAAAAGCTTTCTTT
-	TRBJ2-3	TRBV24-1	many	CATSDFAVTDTQYF	TGTGCCACCAGTGATTTTGCGGTCACAGATACGCAGTATTTT
-	TRBJ1-1	TRBV27	many	CASQTAGFGTEAFF	TGTGCCAGCCAGACGGCGGGGTTTGGAACTGAAGCTTTCTTT
-	TRBJ2-3	TRBV10-2	few	CASSLLRDTDTQYF	TGCGCCAGCAGCCTACTTCGGGACACAGATACGCAGTATTTT
-	TRBJ2-7	TRBV28	many	CASSAGQWSYEQYF	TGTGCCAGCAGTGCGGGACAGTGGTCCTACGAGCAGTACTTC
-	TRBJ2-7	TRBV28	many	CASSLTQPRAYEQYF	TGTGCCAGCAGTTTGACCCAGCCTCGAGCCTACGAGCAGTACTTC
-	TRBJ2-1	TRBV11-2	many	CASSLAATSSHNEQFF	TGTGCCAGCAGCTTAGCCGCCACTAGCAGCCACAATGAGCAGTTCTTC
TRBD2	TRBJ2-4	TRBV12-3/TRBV12-4	-	CASSFLAGWGNIQYF	TGTGCCAGCAGTTTTCTAGCGGGATGGGGAAACATTCAGTACTTC
TRBD2	TRBJ2-7	TRBV28	few	CASSFIGTSEHLSYEQYF	TGTGCCAGCAGTTTTATCGGGACTAGCGAACATCTCTCCTACGAGCAGTACTTC
TRBD2	TRBJ2-7	TRBV2	many	CASKTSGMEQYF	TGTGCCAGCAAGACTAGCGGGATGGAGCAGTACTTC
-	TRBJ1-1	TRBV29-1	-	CSVHRQGLTEAFF	TGCAGCGTCCATCGGCAGGGCTTAACTGAAGCTTTCTTT
-	TRBJ1-1	TRBV30	many	CAWVGGGTEAFF	TGTGCCTGGGTGGGGGGCGGCACTGAAGCTTTCTTT
TRBD2	TRBJ2-1	TRBV6-1	few	CASRESLAPLEQFF	TGTGCCAGCAGAGAGTCACTAGCGCCTCTAGAGCAGTTCTTC
-	TRBJ2-5	TRBV20-1	-	CSARVDAGWGETQYF	TGCAGTGCTAGAGTCGACGCTGGATGGGGAGAGACCCAGTACTTC
-	TRBJ2-6	TRBV11-1	few	CASSSRITGSAGANVLTF	TGTGCCAGCAGCTCTCGGATTACAGGGTCCGCTGGGGCCAACGTCCTGACTTTC
TRBD1	TRBJ1-5	TRBV19	-	CASRVQGASNQPQHF	TGTGCCAGTAGGGTACAGGGGGCTAGCAATCAGCCCCAGCATTTT
-	TRBJ2-1	TRBV10-3	-	CAIRSEGSYNEQFF	TGTGCCATCAGGTCGGAGGGGTCCTACAATGAGCAGTTCTTC
-	TRBJ2-2	TRBV19	-	CASSIAAGELFF	TGTGCCAGTAGTATAGCCGCCGGGGAGCTGTTTTTT
TRBD2	TRBJ2-3	TRBV7-2	many	CASSQTSSRQYF	TGTGCCAGCAGCCAGACTAGCTCGAGGCAGTATTTT